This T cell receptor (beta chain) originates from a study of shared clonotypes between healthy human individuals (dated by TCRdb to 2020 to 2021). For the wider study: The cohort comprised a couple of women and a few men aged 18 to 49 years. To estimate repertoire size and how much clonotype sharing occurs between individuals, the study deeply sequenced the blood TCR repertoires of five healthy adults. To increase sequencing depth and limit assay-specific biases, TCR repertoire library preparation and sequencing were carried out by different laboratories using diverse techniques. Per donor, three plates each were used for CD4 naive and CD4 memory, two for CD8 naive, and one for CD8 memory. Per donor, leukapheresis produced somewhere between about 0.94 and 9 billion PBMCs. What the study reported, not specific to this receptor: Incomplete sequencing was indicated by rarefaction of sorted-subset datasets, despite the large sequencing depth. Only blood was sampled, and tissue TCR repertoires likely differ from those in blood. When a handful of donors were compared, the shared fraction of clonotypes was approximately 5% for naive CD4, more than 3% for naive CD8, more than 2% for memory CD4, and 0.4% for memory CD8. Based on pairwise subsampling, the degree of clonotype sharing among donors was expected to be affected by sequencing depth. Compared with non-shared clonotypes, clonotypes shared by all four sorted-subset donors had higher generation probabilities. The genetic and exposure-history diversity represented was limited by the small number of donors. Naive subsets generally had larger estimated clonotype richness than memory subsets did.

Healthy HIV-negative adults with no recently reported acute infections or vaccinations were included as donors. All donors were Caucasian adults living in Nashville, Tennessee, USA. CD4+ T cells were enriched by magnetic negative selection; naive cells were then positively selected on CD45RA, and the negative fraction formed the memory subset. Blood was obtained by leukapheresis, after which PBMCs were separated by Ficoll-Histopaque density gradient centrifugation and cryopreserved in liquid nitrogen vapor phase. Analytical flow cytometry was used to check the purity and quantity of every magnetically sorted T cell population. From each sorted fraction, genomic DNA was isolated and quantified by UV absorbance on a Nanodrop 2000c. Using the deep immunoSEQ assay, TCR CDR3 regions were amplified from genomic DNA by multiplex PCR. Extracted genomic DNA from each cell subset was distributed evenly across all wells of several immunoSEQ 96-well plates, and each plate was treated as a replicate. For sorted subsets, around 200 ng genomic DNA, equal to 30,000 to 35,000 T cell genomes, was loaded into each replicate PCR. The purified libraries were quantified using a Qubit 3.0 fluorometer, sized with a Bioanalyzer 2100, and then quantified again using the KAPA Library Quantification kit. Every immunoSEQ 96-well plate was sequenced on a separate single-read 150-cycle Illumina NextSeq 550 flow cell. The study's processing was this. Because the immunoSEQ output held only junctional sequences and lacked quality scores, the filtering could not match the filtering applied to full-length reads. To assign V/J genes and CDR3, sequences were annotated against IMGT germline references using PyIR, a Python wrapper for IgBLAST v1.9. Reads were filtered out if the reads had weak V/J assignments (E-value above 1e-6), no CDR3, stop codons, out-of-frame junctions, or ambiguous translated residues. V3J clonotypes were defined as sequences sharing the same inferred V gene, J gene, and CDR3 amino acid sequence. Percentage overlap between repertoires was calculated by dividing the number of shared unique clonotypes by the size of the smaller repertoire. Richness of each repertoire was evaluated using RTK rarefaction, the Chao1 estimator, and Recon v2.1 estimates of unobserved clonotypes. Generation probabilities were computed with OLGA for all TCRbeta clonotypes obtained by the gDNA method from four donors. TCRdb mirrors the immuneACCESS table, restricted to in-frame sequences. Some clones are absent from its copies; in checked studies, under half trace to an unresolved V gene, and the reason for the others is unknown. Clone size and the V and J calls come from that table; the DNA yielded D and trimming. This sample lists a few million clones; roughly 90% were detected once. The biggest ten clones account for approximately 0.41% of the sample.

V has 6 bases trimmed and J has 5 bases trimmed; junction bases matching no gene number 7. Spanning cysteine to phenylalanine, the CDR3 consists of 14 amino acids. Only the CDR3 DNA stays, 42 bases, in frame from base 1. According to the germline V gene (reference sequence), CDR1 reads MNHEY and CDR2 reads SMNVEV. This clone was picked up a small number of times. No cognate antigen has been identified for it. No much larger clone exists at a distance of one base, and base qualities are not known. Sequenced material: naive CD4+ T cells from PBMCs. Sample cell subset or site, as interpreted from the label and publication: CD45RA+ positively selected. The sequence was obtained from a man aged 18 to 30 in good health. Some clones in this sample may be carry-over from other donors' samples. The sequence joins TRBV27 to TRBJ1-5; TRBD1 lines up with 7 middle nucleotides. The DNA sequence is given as TGTGCCAGCAGCAAACAGGGGTCTTATCAGCCCCAGCATTTT. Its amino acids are CASSKQGSYQPQHF.